The subject of this entry is one TCR beta chain. The CDR3 contains 17 residues. With 1 base removed from V and 2 bases from J, the gap between germline ends came to 18 bases. Germline values: CDR1 SSHAT, CDR2 FNYEAQ (reference sequence). This specimen belongs to a study of T cell changes during pregnancy in multiple sclerosis. The repertoire was sequenced with immunoSEQ multiplex PCR; TCRdb's copy has only in-frame clones and lacks some. Counted here are approximately 60,000 clones, 92% occurring once; the ten biggest clones make up 0.2%. The sample here was CD4+ T cells from peripheral blood mononuclear cells, taken in the second trimester of pregnancy. The rearrangement joins TRBV7-7 to TRBJ2-7; D may be TRBD2 (6 bases). The TCR was taken from a female donor with multiple sclerosis, enrolled in a pregnancy study. CDR3 bases: TGTGCCAGCAGCTTAGGGCCCGCGGGGCCGGGAACCTACGAGCAGTACTTC. This sequence encodes CASSLGPAGPGTYEQYF.